The entry below describes one T cell receptor (beta chain). Per the original data handling: Amplifying reference gene primers gave estimates of nucleated cell counts. Assay used: immunoSEQ multiplex PCR; TCRdb lists only in-frame clones, some missing. The V and J calls and clone size are taken from that table; D and trimming were inferred from the DNA. Counted here are about 220,000 clones, more than 70% occurring once; the ten biggest clones make up 2% to 2.5%. Enrollees, 18 to 89 years old, lived in about two dozen US areas. Participants reported their clinical history, and cohort assignment relied on those reports. These data originate in a study of blood T cell repertoires in COVID-19. Study context: Sample material is recorded as cDNA or gDNA derived from T cells, B-cell-depleted T cells, or PBMCs.

This receptor was identified in a woman in her forties with acute COVID-19. The source material was PBMCs or T cells enriched from blood (not recorded which).

The CDR3 loop is CASSAGGQGRDTIYF. DNA of the CDR3: TGTGCCAGCAGCGCCGGAGGACAGGGCCGGGACACCATATATTTT. The chain couples TRBV9 to TRBJ1-3; TRBD1 matches 8 bases. The junction had 10 bases not matched to a gene; V was cut back by 3 bases and J by 8 bases. The CDR3 length is 15 residues. Germline V gives CDR1 SGDLS, CDR2 YYNGEE.